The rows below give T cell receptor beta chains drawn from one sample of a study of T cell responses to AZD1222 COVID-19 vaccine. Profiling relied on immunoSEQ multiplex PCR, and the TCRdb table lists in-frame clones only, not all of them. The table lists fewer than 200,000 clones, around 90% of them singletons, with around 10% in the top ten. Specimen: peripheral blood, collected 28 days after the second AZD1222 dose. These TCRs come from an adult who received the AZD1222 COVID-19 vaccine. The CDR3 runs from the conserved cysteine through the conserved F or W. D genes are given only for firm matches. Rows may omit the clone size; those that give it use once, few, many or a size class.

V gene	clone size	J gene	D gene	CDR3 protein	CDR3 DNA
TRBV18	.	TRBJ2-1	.	CASSQGNEQFF	TGTGCCAGCTCCCAGGGTAATGAGCAGTTCTTC
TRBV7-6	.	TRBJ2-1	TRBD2	CASSLASSGGSWNEQFF	TGTGCCAGCAGCTTAGCGTCTAGCGGGGGCTCTTGGAATGAGCAGTTCTTC
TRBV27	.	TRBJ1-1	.	CASSSHPRPALNTEAFF	TGTGCCAGCAGTTCCCACCCCCGGCCTGCGTTGAACACTGAAGCTTTCTTT
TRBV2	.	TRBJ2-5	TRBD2	CASRRRTSGGTEETQYF	TGTGCCAGCAGGAGAAGGACTAGCGGGGGCACCGAAGAGACCCAGTACTTC
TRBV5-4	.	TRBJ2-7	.	CASSRSGNHEQYF	TGTGCCAGCAGCCGGTCAGGGAACCACGAGCAGTACTTC
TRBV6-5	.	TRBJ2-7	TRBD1	CASKTDRTPYEQYF	TGTGCCAGCAAAACGGACAGGACCCCCTACGAGCAGTACTTC
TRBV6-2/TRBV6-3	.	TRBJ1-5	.	CASSYSHLTQPQHF	TGTGCCAGCAGTTACTCCCACTTAACTCAGCCCCAGCATTTT
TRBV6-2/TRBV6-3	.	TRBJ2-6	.	CASSYSGGSGANVLTF	TGTGCCAGCAGTTACTCGGGGGGCTCTGGGGCCAACGTCCTGACTTTC
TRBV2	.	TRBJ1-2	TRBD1	CASRTGSNYGYTF	TGTGCCAGCCGGACAGGGTCTAACTATGGCTACACCTTC
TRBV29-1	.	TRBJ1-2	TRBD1	CSVRGQGNYGYTF	TGCAGCGTTCGTGGACAGGGGAACTATGGCTACACCTTC
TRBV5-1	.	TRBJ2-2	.	CASSLPRTGGELFF	TGCGCCAGCAGCTTGCCGCGGACTGGGGGGGAGCTGTTTTTT
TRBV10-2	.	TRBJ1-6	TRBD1	CASSANRGSNLNSPLHF	TGCGCCAGCAGTGCCAACAGGGGCAGCAATCTTAATTCACCCCTCCACTTT
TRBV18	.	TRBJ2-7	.	CASSTTGTGDYEQYF	TGTGCCAGCTCGACCACTGGGACCGGGGACTACGAGCAGTACTTC
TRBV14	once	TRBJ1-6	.	CASSQTQGRYNSPLHF	TGTGCCAGCAGCCAAACGCAGGGGCGCTATAATTCACCCCTCCACTTT
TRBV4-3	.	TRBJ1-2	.	CASSQVAASGEMEGYTF	TGCGCCAGCAGCCAAGTTGCGGCGTCAGGTGAGATGGAGGGCTACACCTTC
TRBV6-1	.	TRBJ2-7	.	CASSEERGTDEQYF	TGTGCCAGCAGTGAAGAACGCGGGACGGACGAGCAGTACTTC
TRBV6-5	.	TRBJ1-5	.	CASSSGTGPQHF	TGTGCCAGCAGCTCAGGGACGGGGCCCCAGCATTTT
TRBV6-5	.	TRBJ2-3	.	CASSPTHTDTQYF	TGTGCCAGCAGTCCAACTCACACAGATACGCAGTATTTT
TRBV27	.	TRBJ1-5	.	CASSPLTGTGDNQPQHF	TGTGCCAGCAGTCCTCTCACCGGGACGGGAGACAATCAGCCCCAGCATTTT
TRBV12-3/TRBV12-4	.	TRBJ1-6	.	CASSLQGSPLHF	TGTGCCAGCAGTTTACAGGGTTCACCCCTCCACTTT
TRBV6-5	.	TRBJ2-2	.	CASSPRRSGELFF	TGTGCCAGCAGCCCCCGCAGGTCCGGGGAGCTGTTTTTT
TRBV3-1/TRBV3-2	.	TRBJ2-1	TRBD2	CASSQVWRGSYNEQFF	TGTGCCAGCAGCCAAGTATGGCGGGGGAGTTACAATGAGCAGTTCTTC
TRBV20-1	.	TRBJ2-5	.	CSASISQETQYF	TGCAGTGCTAGTATCTCCCAAGAGACCCAGTACTTC
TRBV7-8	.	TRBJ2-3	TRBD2	CASSVGTSGGTDTQYF	TGTGCCAGCAGCGTTGGGACTAGCGGGGGCACAGATACGCAGTATTTT
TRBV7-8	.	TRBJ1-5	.	CASSLDTARPQHF	TGTGCCAGCAGCTTAGACACGGCCCGGCCCCAGCATTTT
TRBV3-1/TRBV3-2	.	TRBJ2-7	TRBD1	CASSQDSMAGGEQYF	TGTGCCAGCAGCCAAGATAGTATGGCAGGGGGTGAGCAGTACTTC
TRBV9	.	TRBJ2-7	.	CASSVGLVGKGSYEQYF	TGTGCCAGCAGCGTAGGGTTAGTAGGGAAGGGGTCCTACGAGCAGTACTTC
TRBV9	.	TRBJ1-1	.	CASSPNSRVGGGEAFF	TGTGCCAGCAGCCCAAATTCCCGGGTCGGTGGGGGGGAAGCTTTCTTT
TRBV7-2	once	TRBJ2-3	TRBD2	CASSPGLAGVTQYF	TGTGCCAGCAGCCCCGGACTAGCGGGGGTTACGCAGTATTTT
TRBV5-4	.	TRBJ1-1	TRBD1	CASSPRDRVSTEAFF	TGTGCCAGCAGCCCCCGGGACAGGGTAAGCACTGAAGCTTTCTTT
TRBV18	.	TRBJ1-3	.	CASSRGSGNTIYF	TGTGCCAGCTCAAGGGGATCTGGAAACACCATATATTTT
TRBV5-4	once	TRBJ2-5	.	CASSPELYQETQYF	TGTGCCAGCAGCCCGGAGTTGTACCAAGAGACCCAGTACTTC
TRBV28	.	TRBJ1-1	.	CASIRTLNTEAFF	TGTGCCAGTATCAGAACCTTGAACACTGAAGCTTTCTTT
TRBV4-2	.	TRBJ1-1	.	CASSPRVSTEAFF	TGTGCCAGCAGCCCCAGGGTATCCACTGAAGCTTTCTTT
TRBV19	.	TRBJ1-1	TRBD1	CASSMGTVLNTEAFF	TGTGCCAGTAGTATGGGGACAGTACTGAACACTGAAGCTTTCTTT
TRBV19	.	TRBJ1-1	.	CASKRTNTEAFF	TGTGCCAGTAAGAGGACGAACACTGAAGCTTTCTTT
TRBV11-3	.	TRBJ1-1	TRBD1	CASSLEQGTSEAFF	TGTGCCAGCAGCTTAGAACAGGGGACTTCTGAAGCTTTCTTT
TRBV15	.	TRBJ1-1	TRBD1	CATSKSQGGNTEAFF	TGTGCCACCAGCAAAAGCCAGGGGGGGAACACTGAAGCTTTCTTT
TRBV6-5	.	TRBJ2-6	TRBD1	CASGQGATGANVLTF	TGTGCCAGCGGACAGGGGGCGACTGGGGCCAACGTCCTGACTTTC
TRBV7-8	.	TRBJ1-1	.	CASSLFSGSANTEAFF	TGTGCCAGCAGCTTATTTTCAGGGTCAGCGAACACTGAAGCTTTCTTT
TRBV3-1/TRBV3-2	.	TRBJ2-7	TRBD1	CASSQGTGGAEQYF	TGTGCCAGCAGCCAAGGGACAGGGGGCGCCGAGCAGTACTTC
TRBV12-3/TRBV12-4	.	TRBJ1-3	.	CASSLLAGNTIYF	TGTGCCAGCAGTTTACTCGCAGGAAACACCATATATTTT
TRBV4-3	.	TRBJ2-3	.	CASSQERGDTQYF	TGCGCCAGCAGCCAAGAGCGGGGAGATACGCAGTATTTT
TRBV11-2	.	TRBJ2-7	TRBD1	CASSFRGQGSYEQYF	TGTGCCAGCAGCTTTAGGGGACAGGGGTCCTACGAGCAGTACTTC
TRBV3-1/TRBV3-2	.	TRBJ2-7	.	CASSQDLAAPYEQYF	TGTGCCAGCAGCCAAGATTTGGCAGCGCCCTACGAGCAGTACTTC
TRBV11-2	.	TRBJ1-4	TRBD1	CASSGRTGENEKLFF	TGTGCCAGCAGCGGGAGGACAGGGGAGAATGAAAAACTGTTTTTT
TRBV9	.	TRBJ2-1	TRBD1	CASSLGGRNYNEQFF	TGTGCCAGCAGCCTAGGGGGCAGGAACTACAATGAGCAGTTCTTC
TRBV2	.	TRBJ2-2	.	CASSVAGGGNTGELFF	TGTGCCAGCAGTGTGGCCGGGGGCGGGAACACCGGGGAGCTGTTTTTT
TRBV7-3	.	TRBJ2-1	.	CASSFRGGALGNEQFF	TGTGCCAGCAGCTTCCGAGGGGGGGCGCTCGGCAATGAGCAGTTCTTC
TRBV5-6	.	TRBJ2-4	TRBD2	CASSEGLAGEHKNIQYF	TGTGCCAGCAGCGAAGGACTAGCGGGGGAGCACAAAAACATTCAGTACTTC
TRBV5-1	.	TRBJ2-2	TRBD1	CASSLTGGLTGELFF	TGCGCCAGCAGCTTGACAGGGGGCCTCACCGGGGAGCTGTTTTTT
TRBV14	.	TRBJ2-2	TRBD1	CASSPSHRGGELFF	TGTGCCAGCAGCCCCAGCCACAGGGGAGGGGAGCTGTTTTTT
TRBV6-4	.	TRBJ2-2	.	CASTTRGAGGRVNTGELFF	TGTGCCAGCACCACCCGAGGGGCCGGAGGACGAGTGAACACCGGGGAGCTGTTTTTT